This T cell receptor beta chain was documented in a study of somatic mutations in cytotoxic T cells in rheumatoid arthritis. Method: immunoSEQ multiplex PCR; TCRdb's copy keeps in-frame clones and lacks some. The repertoire includes around 20,000 clones, around 63% of them detected once, and 18% sits in the top ten. V shed 5 bases, J shed 5 bases, and the junction held 4 bases outside the gene matches. The germline V gene has CDR1 MGHRA and CDR2 YSYEKL. CDR3 length: 14 residues. Sequences were obtained from CD8+ T cells sorted from blood. This TCR derives from an adult with rheumatoid arthritis. The chain combines TRBV4-1 with TRBJ2-3; 10 positions match TRBD1. This CDR3 is CASSTGTGVDTQYF. DNA for the CDR3: TGCGCCAGCAGCACAGGGACAGGGGTAGATACGCAGTATTTT.